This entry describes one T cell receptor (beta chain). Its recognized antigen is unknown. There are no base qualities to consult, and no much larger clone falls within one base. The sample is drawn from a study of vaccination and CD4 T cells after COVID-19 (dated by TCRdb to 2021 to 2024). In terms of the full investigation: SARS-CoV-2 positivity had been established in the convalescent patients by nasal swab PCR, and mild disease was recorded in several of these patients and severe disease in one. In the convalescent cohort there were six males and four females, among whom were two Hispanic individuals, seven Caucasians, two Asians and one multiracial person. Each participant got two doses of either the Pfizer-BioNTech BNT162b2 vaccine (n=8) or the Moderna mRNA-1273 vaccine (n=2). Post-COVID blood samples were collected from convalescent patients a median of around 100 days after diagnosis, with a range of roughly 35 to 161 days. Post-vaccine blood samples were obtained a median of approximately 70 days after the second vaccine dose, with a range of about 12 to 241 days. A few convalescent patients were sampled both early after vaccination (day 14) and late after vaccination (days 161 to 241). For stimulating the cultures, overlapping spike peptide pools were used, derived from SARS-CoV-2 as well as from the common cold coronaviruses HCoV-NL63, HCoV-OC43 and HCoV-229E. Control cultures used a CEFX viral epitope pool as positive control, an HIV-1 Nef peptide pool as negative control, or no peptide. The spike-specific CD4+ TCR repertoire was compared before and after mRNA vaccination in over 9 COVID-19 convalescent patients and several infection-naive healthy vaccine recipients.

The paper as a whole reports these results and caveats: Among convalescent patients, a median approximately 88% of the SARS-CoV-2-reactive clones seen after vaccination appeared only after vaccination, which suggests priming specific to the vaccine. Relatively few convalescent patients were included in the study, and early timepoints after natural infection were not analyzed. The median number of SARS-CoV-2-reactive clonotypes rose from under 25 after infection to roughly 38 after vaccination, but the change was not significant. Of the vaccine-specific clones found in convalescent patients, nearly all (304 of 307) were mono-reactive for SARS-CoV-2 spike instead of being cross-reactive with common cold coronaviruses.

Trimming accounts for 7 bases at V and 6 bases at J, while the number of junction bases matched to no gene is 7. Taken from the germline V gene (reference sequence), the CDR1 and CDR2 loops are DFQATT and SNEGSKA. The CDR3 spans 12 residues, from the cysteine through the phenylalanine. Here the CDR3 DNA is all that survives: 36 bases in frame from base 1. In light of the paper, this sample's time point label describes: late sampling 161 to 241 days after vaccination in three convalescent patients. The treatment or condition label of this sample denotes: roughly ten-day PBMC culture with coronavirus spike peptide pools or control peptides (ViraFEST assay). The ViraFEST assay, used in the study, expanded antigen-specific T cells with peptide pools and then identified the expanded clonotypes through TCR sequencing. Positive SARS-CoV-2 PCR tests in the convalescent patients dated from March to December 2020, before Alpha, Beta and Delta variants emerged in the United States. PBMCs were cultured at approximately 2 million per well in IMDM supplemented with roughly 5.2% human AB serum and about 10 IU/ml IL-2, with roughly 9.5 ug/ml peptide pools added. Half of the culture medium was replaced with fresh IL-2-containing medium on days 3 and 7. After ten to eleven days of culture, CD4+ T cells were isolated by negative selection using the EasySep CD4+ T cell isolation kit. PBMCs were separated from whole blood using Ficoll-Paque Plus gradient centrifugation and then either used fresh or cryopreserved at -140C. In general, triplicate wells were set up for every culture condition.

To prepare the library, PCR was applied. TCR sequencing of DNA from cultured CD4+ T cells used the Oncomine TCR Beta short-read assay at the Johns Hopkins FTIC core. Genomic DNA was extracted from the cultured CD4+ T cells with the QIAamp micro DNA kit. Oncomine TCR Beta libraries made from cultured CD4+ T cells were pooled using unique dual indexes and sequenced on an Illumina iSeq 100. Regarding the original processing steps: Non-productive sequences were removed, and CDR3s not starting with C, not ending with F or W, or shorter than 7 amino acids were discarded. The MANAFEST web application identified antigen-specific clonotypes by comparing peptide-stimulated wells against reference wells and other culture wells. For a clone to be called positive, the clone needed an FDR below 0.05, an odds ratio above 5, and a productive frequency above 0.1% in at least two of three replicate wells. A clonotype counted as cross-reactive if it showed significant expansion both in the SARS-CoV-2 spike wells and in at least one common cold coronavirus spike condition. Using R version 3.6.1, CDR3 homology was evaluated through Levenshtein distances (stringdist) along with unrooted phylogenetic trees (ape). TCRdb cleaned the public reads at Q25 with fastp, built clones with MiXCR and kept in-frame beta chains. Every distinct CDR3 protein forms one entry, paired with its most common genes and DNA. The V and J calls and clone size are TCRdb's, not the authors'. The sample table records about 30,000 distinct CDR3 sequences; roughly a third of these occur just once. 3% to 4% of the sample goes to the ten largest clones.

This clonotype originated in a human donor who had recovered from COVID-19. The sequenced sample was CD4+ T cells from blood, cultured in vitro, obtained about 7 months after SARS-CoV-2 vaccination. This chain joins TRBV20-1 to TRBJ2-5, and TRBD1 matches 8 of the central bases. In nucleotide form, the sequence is TGCAGTGTCTCCGGACAGGGAAAGACCCAGTACTTC. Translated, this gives CSVSGQGKTQYF.